This T cell receptor beta chain was sequenced in a study of blood T cells in healthy people across ages. The CDR3 loop spans 13 amino acids. Germline lookup yields CDR1 LNHNV and CDR2 YYDKDF (reference sequence). Primed by a sample-barcoded 5' primer and a J-beta primer mix, a second PCR proceeded for about 6 to 11 cycles. One entry per CDR3 protein, called by TCRdb with MiXCR from the 5' RACE reads. The sample shows about 1.7 million distinct CDR3 sequences, 28% of them seen only once. The specimen sequenced was blood. This clonotype was sampled from a woman aged 25 to 45 in good health. This sequence joins TRBV15 and TRBJ2-5; 7 bases agree with TRBD2. The J call may be faulty, since TRBJ2-7 better matches the DNA end. This CDR3 is CATSSQTSNEQYF. CDR3 bases: TGTGCCACCAGCAGTCAGACTAGCAACGAGCAGTACTTC.